This TCR beta chain derives from a study of T cell responses to AZD1222 COVID-19 vaccine (dated by TCRdb to the early 2020s). With regard to the full study: TCR sequencing covered 233 trial participants: nearly 210 given two doses of AZD1222 and around 25 given two doses of MenACWY control vaccine. Enrollment into the trials was organized by age into subgroups of 18-55, 56-69 and 70-plus years, and those subgroups contained roughly 150, 30 and 60 TCR-sequenced participants, respectively. Study-wide conclusions, independent of this receptor: CD4 TCRs associated with the vaccine covered the entire spike protein, and the dominant responses were in regions 160-218 and 743-854. After two AZD1222 doses, both the breadth and the depth of spike-specific TCRs were significantly higher than at day 0 and than in MenACWY recipients. Because no day 14 peak-response samples were available, repertoires were characterized only after the peak T cell response. Conclusions about previously exposed vaccinees are limited because only six or seven AZD1222 recipients were SARS-CoV-2 seropositive at baseline. Most participants were white British and females outnumbered males, and the authors suggested that clonal diversity may have been underestimated. In the small 56-69-year group, the increase in depth fell short of significance, most likely because of low power. Reportedly, almost half of the unique spike-specific TCRs recognized epitopes lying outside the regions that are mutated in the B.1.351 and B.1.1.7 variants.

The CDR3, from cysteine to phenylalanine, totals 16 residues. Left in the record is the CDR3 DNA by itself, 48 bases read in frame from the first base. The germline V gene sets CDR1 to MDHEN and CDR2 to SYDVKM. Trimming takes 2 bases from V and 0 bases from J, and the germline ends sit 13 bases apart. The meaning of the sample's time point label: sample from adult after SARS-CoV-2 infection, after symptom onset. A couple of convalescent COVID-19 patients, sampled after symptom onset from adults with prior SARS-CoV-2 infection, were also TCR-sequenced for comparison. The CDR3 regions of human TCRbeta chains were analyzed by immunosequencing. As for the authors' bioinformatics: TCRs in the repertoires were compared against a reference library of SARS-CoV-2-specific TCRs that had been generated with the MIRA antigen-specificity platform. Breadth meant the fraction of unique TCRs that were SARS-CoV-2-associated, whereas depth meant the fraction of total T cells that were SARS-CoV-2-associated. Using the MIRA data, each spike-specific TCR was assigned both to the spike region to which the TCR was reactive and to a CD4 or CD8 class. Log10-transformed breadth and depth values were compared by one-way ANOVA with Sidak's multiple comparisons tests. TCRdb stores this immuneACCESS table with in-frame sequences only. Part of the clones is absent; in the studies checked, under half of the shortfall reflects unresolved V genes, and no reason is known for the rest. Clone size and V and J calls were adopted from that table, with D and trimming inferred from the DNA. The sample table contains 150,000 to 180,000 clones; only one count was recorded for approximately 91% of them. Clones ranked in the top ten supply more than 6.5% of the sample.

In regard to this clone: What this receptor recognizes is not known. No qualities accompany the bases; no much larger clone lies one base away.

Sample: peripheral blood, taken after recovery from COVID-19. This TCR was recovered from an adult who had recovered from COVID-19. The chain is encoded by TRBV28 joined to TRBJ1-1; the D gene assignment is ambiguous. CDR3 sequence: CASSLNDLVMNTEAFF. At the DNA level, the sequence is TGTGCCAGCAGTTTAAATGATCTCGTCATGAACACTGAAGCTTTCTTT.